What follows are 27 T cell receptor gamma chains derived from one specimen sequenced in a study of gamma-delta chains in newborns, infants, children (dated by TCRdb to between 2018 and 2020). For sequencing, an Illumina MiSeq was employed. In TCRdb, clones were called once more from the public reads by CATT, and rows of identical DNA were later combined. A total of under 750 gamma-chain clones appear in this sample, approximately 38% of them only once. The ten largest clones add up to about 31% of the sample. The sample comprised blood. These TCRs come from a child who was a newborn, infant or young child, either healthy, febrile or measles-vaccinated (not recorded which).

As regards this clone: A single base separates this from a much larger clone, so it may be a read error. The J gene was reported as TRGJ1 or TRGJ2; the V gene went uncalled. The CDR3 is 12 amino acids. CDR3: CATWDAYYKKLF. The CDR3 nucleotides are TGTGCCACCTGGGACGCTTATTATAAGAAACTCTTT.

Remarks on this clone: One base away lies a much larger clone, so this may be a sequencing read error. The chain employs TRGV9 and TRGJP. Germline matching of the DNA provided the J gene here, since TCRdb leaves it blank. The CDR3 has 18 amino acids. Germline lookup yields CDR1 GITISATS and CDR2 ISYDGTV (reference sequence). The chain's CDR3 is CALWEVQDQELSKKIKVF. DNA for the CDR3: TGTGCCTTGTGGGAGGTGCAGGATCAAGAGTTGAGCAAAAAAATCAAGGTATTT.

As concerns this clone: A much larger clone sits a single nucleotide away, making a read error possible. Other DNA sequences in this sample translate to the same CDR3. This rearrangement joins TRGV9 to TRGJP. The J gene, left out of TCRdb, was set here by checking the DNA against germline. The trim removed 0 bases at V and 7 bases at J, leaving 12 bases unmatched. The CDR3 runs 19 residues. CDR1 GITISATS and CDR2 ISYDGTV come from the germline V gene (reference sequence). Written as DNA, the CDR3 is TGTGCCTTGTGGGAGGTGCAAGGAGCTCGGGAGTTGGGCAAAAAAATCAAGGTATTT. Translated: CALWEVQGARELGKKIKVF.

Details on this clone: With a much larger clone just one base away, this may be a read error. CDR3 sequence: CAAWDGPKKLF. The CDR3 DNA follows: TGTGCCGCCTGGGACGGGCCTAAGAAACTCTTT. The chain combines TRGV2 with TRGJ1 or TRGJ2. In the absence of a J gene in TCRdb, the DNA was matched to germline to assign it here. The CDR3 runs 11 residues. Germline V CDR1 and CDR2: EGSNGY, YDSYNSKV.

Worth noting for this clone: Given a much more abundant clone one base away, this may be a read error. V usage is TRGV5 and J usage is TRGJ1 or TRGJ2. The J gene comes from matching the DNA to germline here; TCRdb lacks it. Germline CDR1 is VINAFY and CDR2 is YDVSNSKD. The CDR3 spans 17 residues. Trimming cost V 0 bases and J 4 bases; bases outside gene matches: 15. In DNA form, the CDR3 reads TGTGCCACCTGGGACAGGCCCATACGTAGAATGTATTATAAGAAACTCTTT. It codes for CATWDRPIRRMYYKKLF.

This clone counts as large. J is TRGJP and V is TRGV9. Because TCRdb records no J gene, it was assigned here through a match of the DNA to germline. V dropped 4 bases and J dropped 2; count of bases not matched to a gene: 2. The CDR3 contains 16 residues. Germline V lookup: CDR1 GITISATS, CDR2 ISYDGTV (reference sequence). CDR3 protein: CALWDRQELGKKIKVF. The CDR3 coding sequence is TGTGCCTTGTGGGACCGGCAAGAGTTGGGCAAAAAAATCAAGGTATTT.

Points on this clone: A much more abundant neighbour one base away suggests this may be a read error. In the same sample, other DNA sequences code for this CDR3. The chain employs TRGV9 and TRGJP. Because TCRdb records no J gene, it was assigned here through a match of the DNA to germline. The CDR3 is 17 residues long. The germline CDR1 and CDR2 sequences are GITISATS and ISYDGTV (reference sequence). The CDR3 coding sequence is TGTGCCTTGTGGGAGGTGCCCCAGGAGTTGGGCAAAAAAAACAAGGTATTT. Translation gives CALWEVPQELGKKNKVF.

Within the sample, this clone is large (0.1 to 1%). The CDR3 spells CALWGELGKKIKVF. CDR3 DNA sequence: TGTGCCTTGTGGGGGGAGTTGGGCAAAAAAATCAAGGTATTT. The chain combines TRGV9 with TRGJP. TCRdb offers no J gene call, so here the DNA was matched to germline to obtain one. Per the germline V gene, CDR1 is GITISATS and CDR2 is ISYDGTV (reference sequence). This CDR3 is 14 amino acids long. J gave up 7 bases and V 5 bases, and 2 bases lay outside the gene matches.

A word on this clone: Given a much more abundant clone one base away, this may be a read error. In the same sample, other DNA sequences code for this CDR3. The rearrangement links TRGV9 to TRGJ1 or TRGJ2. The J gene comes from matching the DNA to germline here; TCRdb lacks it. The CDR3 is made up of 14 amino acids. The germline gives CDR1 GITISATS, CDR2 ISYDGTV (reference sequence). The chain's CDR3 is CALWEVELYYKKLF. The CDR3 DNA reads TGCGCCTTGTGGGAGGTTGAGCTTTATTATAAGAAACTCTTT.

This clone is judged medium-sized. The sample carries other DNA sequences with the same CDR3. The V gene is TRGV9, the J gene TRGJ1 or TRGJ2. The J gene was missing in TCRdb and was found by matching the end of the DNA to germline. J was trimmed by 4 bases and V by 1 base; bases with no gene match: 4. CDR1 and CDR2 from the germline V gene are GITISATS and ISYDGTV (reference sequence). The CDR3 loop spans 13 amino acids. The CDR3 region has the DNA TGTGCCTTGTGGGAGGTCGGGTATTATAAGAAACTCTTT. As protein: CALWEVGYYKKLF.

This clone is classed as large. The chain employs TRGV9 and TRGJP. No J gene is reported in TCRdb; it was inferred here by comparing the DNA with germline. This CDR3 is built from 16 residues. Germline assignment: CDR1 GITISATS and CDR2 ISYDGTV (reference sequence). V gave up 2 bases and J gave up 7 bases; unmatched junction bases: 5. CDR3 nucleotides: TGTGCCTTGTGGGAGGGAGGGGAGTTGGGCAAAAAAATCAAGGTATTT. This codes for CALWEGGELGKKIKVF.

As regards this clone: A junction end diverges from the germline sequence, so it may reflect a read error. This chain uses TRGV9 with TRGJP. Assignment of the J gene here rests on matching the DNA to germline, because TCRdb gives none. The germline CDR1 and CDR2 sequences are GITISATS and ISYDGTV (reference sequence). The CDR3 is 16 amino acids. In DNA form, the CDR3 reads TGTGCCTTGTGGGAGCCGCAAGAGTTGGGCAGAAAAATCAAGGTATTT. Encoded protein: CALWEPQELGRKIKVF.

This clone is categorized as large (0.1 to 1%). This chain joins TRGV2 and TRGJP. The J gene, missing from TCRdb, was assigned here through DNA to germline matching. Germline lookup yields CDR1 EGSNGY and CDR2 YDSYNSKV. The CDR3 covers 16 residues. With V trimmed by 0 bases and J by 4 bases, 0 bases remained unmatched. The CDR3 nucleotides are TGTGCCACCTGGGACGGGCAAGAGTTGGGCAAAAAAATCAAGGTATTT. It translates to CATWDGQELGKKIKVF.

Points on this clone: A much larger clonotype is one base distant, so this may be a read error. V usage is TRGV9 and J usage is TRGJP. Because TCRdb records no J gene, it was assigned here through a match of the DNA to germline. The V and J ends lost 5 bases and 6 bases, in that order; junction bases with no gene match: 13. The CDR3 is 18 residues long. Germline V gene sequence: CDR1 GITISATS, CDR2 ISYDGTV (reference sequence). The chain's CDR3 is CALWVVRILELGKKIKVF. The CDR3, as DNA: TGTGCCTTGTGGGTGGTTAGGATCCTAGAGTTGGGCAAAAAAATCAAGGTATTT.

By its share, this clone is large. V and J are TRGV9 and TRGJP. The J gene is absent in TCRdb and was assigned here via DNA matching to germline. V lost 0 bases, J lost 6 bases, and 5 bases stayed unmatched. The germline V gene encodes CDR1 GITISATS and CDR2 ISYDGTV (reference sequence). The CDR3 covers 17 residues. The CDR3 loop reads CALWEVRGELGKKIKVF. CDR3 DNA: TGTGCCTTGTGGGAGGTGCGAGGAGAGTTGGGCAAAAAAATCAAGGTATTT.

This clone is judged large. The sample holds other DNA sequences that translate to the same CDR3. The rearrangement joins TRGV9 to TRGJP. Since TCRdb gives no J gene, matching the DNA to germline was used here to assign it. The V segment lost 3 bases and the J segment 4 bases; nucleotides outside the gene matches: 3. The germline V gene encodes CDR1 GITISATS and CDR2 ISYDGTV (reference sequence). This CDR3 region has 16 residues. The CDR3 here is CALWETQELGKKIKVF. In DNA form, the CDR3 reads TGTGCCTTGTGGGAGACCCAAGAGTTGGGCAAAAAAATCAAGGTATTT.

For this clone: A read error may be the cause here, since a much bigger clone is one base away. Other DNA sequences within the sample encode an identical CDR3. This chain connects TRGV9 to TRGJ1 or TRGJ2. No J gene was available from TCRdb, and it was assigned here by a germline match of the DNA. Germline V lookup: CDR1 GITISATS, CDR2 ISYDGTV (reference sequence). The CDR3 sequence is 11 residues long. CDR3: CALWEVPKKLF. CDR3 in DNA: TGCGCCTTGTGGGAGGTGCCCAAGAAACTCTTT.

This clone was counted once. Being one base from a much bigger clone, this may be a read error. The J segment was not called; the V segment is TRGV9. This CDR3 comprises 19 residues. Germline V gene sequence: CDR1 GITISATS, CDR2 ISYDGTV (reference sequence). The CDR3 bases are TGTGCCTTGTGGGAGGTGCAAGGGGCTCGGGAGTTGGGCAAAAAAATCGAGGTATTT. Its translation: CALWEVQGARELGKKIEVF.

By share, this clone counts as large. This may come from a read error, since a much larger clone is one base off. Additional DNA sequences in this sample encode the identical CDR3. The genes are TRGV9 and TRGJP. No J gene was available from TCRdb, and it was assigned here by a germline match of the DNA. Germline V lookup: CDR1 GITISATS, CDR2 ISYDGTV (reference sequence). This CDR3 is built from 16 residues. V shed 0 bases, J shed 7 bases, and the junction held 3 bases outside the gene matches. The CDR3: CALWEVMELGKKIKVF. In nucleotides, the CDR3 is TGTGCCTTGTGGGAGGTGATGGAGTTGGGCAAAAAAATCAAGGTATTT.

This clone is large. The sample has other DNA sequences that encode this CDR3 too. The CDR3 loop is CALWEVPQELGKKIKVF. CDR3 in DNA: TGTGCCTTGTGGGAGGTCCCCCAAGAGTTGGGCAAAAAAATCAAGGTATTT. V usage is TRGV9 and J usage is TRGJP. No J gene was available from TCRdb, and it was assigned here by a germline match of the DNA. The trim removed 1 base at V and 4 bases at J, leaving 4 bases unmatched. From germline, CDR1 is GITISATS and CDR2 ISYDGTV (reference sequence). The CDR3 has 17 amino acids.

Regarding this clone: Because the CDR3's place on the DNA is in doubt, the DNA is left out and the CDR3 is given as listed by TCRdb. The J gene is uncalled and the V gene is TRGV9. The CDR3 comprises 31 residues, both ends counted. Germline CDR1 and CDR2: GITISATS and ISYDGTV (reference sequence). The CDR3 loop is CALWDSIIIRNSLAVEQHLLSQVSIGRIQHF.

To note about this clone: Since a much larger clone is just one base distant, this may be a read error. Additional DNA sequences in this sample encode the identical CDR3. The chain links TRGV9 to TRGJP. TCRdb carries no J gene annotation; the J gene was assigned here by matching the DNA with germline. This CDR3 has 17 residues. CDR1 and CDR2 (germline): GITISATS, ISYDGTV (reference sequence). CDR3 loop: CALWEDTKELGKKIKVF. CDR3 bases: TGTGCTTTGTGGGAGGACACGAAAGAGTTGGGCAAAAAAATCAAGGTATTT.

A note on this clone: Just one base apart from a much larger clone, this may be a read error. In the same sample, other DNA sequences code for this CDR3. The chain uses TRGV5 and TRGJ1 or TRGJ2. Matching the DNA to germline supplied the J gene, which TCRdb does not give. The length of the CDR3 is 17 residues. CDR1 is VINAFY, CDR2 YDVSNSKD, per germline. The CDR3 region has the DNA TGTGCCACCTGGGACAGGCCCATACATAGAATGTATTACAAGAAACTCTTT. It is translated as CATWDRPIHRMYYKKLF.

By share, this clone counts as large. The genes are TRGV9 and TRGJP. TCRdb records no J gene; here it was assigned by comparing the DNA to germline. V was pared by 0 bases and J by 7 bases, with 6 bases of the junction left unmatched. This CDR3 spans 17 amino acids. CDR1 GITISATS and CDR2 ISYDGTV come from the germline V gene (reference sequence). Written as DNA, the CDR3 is TGTGCCTTGTGGGAGGTGCTACACGAGTTGGGCAAAAAAATCAAGGTATTT. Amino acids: CALWEVLHELGKKIKVF.

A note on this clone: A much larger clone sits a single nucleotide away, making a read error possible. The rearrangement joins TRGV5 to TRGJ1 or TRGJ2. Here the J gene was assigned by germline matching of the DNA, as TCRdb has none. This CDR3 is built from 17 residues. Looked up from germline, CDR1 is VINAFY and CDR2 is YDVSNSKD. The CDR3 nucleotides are TGTGCCACCCGGGACAGGCCCATACATAGAATGTATTATAAGAAACTCTTT. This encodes CATRDRPIHRMYYKKLF.

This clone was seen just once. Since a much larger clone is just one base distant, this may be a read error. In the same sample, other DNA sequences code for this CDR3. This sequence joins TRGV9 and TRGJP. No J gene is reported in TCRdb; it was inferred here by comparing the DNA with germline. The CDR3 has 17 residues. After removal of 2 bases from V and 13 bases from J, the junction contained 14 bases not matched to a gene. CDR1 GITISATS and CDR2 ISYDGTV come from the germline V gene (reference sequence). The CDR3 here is CALWEGRHNVGKKIKVF. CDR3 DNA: TGTGCCTTGTGGGAGGGCCGCCACAATGTAGGCAAAAAAATCAAGGTATTT.

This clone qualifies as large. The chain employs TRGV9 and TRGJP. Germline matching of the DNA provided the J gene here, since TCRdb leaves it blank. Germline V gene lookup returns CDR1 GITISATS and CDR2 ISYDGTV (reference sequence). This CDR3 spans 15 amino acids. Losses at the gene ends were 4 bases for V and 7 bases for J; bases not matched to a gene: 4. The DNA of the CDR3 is TGTGCCTTGTGGGACCTGGAGTTGGGCAAAAAAATCAAGGTATTT. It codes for CALWDLELGKKIKVF.